This T cell receptor beta chain was recorded in a study of shared clonotypes between healthy human individuals. Profiled with immunoSEQ multiplex PCR; TCRdb holds only in-frame clones, not every one. The repertoire has hundreds of thousands of clones, approximately 96% of them found once; the top ten carry less than 0.13%. Germline lookup yields CDR1 LNHDA and CDR2 SQIVND (reference sequence). Between the trimmed V and J ends, which lost 3 bases and 0 bases, there was a span of 10 bases. This CDR3 comprises 15 residues. Naive CD8 cells, CD45RO-negative and positively selected for CCR7, excluded terminally differentiated effector memory CD45RA+ cells.

This clonotype originated in a woman aged 25 to 39 in good health. Sequenced sample: naive CD8+ T cells sorted from blood. This sequence joins TRBV19 and TRBJ2-3; D unresolved. CDR3 sequence reads: CASSISHSSTDTQYF. DNA of the CDR3: TGTGCCAGTAGTATTAGTCACAGTAGCACAGATACGCAGTATTTT.